These T cell receptor beta chains were read from a single sample in a study of T cell repertoires in aging, cancer and after chemotherapy. TCRdb reprocessed the multiplex PCR reads with MiXCR, giving one entry per CDR3 protein. The sample includes 10,000 to 15,000 distinct CDR3 sequences, 35% to 45% of them seen just once. Material: blood. The receptors were gathered from a human donor in good health. The donor label of this sample is uncertain. CDR3s include the opening cysteine and the closing phenylalanine or tryptophan. The D gene is left open where the match is weak. Where a row states a size, it is once, few, many or the class of an expanded clone; other rows omit it.

d_gene	j_gene	abundance	v_gene	CDR3aa	CDR3nt
TRBD2	TRBJ2-7	few	TRBV11-3	CASSLASSGVYEQYF	TGTGCCAGCAGCTTGGCCAGTAGCGGGGTCTACGAGCAGTACTTC
-	TRBJ1-1	few	TRBV29-1	CSVESRAPWSAFF	TGCAGCGTTGAAAGTCGTGCCCCCTGGTCGGCTTTCTTT
TRBD2	TRBJ2-3	medium-sized	TRBV19	CASSRTSGTTDTQYF	TGTGCCAGTAGTAGGACTAGCGGGACCACAGATACGCAGTATTTT
-	TRBJ2-1	few	TRBV5-1	CASSPSDEQFF	TGCGCCAGCAGCCCGAGTGATGAGCAGTTCTTC
TRBD2	TRBJ2-5	few	TRBV5-5	CASSPVERGEETQYF	TGTGCCAGCAGCCCGGTCGAGCGGGGGGAAGAGACCCAGTACTTC
TRBD1	TRBJ1-5	few	TRBV5-6	CASSFDRGSNQPQHF	TGTGCCAGCAGCTTCGACAGGGGAAGCAATCAGCCCCAGCATTTT
TRBD1	TRBJ2-7	few	TRBV30	CAWNRDRGLYEQYF	TGTGCCTGGAATCGGGACAGGGGGCTCTACGAGCAGTACTTC
-	TRBJ1-6	-	TRBV6-4	CASSDENSPLHF	TGTGCCAGCAGTGACGAGAATTCACCCCTCCACTTT
-	TRBJ2-3	few	TRBV19	CASTLGPLADTQYF	TGTGCCAGTACCCTGGGACCACTCGCAGATACGCAGTATTTT
-	TRBJ1-3	-	TRBV5-4	CASSLVGSSGNTIYF	TGTGCCAGCAGCTTGGTTGGTAGCTCTGGAAACACCATATATTTT
-	TRBJ2-3	-	TRBV11-1	CASSLDGREDNTQYF	TGTGCCAGCAGCTTGGACGGCAGGGAGGACAATACGCAGTATTTT
TRBD2	TRBJ2-5	-	TRBV5-6	CASSLYTSVSVWGTQYF	TGTGCCAGCAGCTTGTATACTAGCGTTTCCGTCTGGGGGACCCAGTACTTC
-	TRBJ2-6	-	TRBV5-5	CASSLAGATGADVLTF	TGTGCCAGCAGCTTGGCGGGGGCAACTGGGGCCGACGTCCTGACTTTC
-	TRBJ1-4	-	TRBV6-1	CASSRGGEELFF	TGTGCCAGCAGCCGAGGTGGGGAAGAACTGTTTTTT
-	TRBJ1-1	-	TRBV13	CASSAFVGGNTEAFF	TGTGCCAGCAGCGCATTTGTGGGGGGGAACACTGAAGCTTTCTTT
-	TRBJ2-3	-	TRBV18	CASSPSSSDTQYF	TGTGCCAGCTCACCCTCGTCCTCAGATACGCAGTATTTT